One and the same sample provided the 20 T cell receptor beta chains below, sequenced in a study of tumor-infiltrating lymphocytes in primary liver carcinoma. RNA was extracted from whole blood without cell sorting, alongside germline DNA. TCR beta cDNA was prepared out of about 530 ng total RNA by means of a constant-region primer. Slightly modified ARM-PCR served as the procedure for the TCR beta libraries. These libraries came from three rounds of nested multiplex PCR. The first two PCR rounds, roughly 10 cycles each, used TRBV1-TRBV30 forward primers and a C-beta reverse primer. TCRdb re-called the multiplex PCR reads with MiXCR, one entry per CDR3 protein. The table shows 300,000 to 350,000 distinct CDR3 sequences, with less than 75% occurring only once. Material: peripheral blood. Receptors were obtained from a man aged 40-55 years with primary liver carcinoma and hepatitis B virus infection.

Comments on this clonotype: Possible read error: a much larger clone is one base away. V and J are TRBV6-6 and TRBJ2-7; 8 bases map to TRBD2. The CDR3 runs to 16 residues. Germline values: CDR1 MNHNY, CDR2 SVGAGI (reference sequence). CDR3 sequence (DNA): TGTGCCAACAGTTACTTAGAGACTAGCGACTCCTACGAGCAGTACTTC. Protein sequence: CANSYLETSDSYEQYF.

Of note for this clonotype: A clone one base away is much larger, so this may be a read error. The chain is built from TRBV6-1 and TRBJ2-7, with TRBD2 as a possible D gene (5 bases). Per the germline V gene, CDR1 is MNHNS and CDR2 is SASEGT. This CDR3 spans 13 amino acids. V lost 7 bases to trimming and J lost 4 bases, with 14 bases between them. DNA of the CDR3: TGTGCCAGCACTTGGGAGCTGGGGTACGAGCAGTACTTC. Amino acid sequence: CASTWELGYEQYF.

About this clonotype itself: A read error may be the cause here, since a much bigger clone is one base away. The chain has TRBV6-6 and TRBJ2-4; the D gene is possibly TRBD2 (6 bases). Per the germline V gene, CDR1 is MNHNY and CDR2 is SVGAGI (reference sequence). The CDR3 runs to 14 residues. This CDR3 is CASSTRGRENVQYF. For the CDR3, the DNA is TGTGCCAGCAGTACCCGAGGGCGGGAAAACGTTCAGTACTTC.

This sequence joins TRBV30 and TRBJ2-6; D could derive from TRBD1 or TRBD2 (5 bases each). The V end was cut by 6 bases, the J end by 1 base, with 7 bases between. The CDR3 runs 13 residues. The germline V gene has CDR1 GTSNPN and CDR2 SVGIG (reference sequence). Here the CDR3 reads CACRESGANVLTF. The CDR3 nucleotides are TGTGCCTGCAGGGAGTCTGGGGCCAACGTCCTGACTTTC.

This clonotype showed up just a few times. A much more abundant neighbour one base away suggests this may be a read error. The chain uses TRBV7-9 and TRBJ2-2; a weak D match, TRBD1 (6 bases). The CDR3 consists of 15 residues. Germline values: CDR1 SEHNR, CDR2 FQNEAQ (reference sequence). In nucleotides, the CDR3 is TGTGCCAGCAGTAGCACAGGGTCGAACACCTGGGAGCTGTTTTTT. Protein: CASSSTGSNTWELFF.

The rearrangement joins TRBV7-8 to TRBJ1-3; D call uncertain. The CDR3 spans 14 residues. The germline gives CDR1 SGHVS, CDR2 FQNEAQ. V lost 5 bases and J lost 4, with 12 bases in between. The DNA of the CDR3 is TGTGCCAGCAGCATACGGGGAGGGGGAAACACCATATATTTT. It specifies CASSIRGGGNTIYF. The full variable domain, its missing parts supplied by reference TRBV7-8 and TRBJ1-3, is GAGVSQSPRYKVAKRGQDVALRCDPISGHVSLFWYQQALGQGPEFLTYFQNEAQLDKSGLPSDRFFAERPEGSVSTLKIQRTQQEDSAVYLCASSIRGGGNTIYFGEGSWLTVV.

Comments on this clonotype: A much larger clone lies one base from this, so it may be a read error. The chain links TRBV10-3 to TRBJ2-5; a weak D match, TRBD2 (6 bases). The ends were cut back, 4 bases at V and 5 bases at J, with 11 bases in the middle. This CDR3 contains 13 residues. CDR1 is ENHRY, CDR2 SYGVKD, per germline. CDR3 nucleotides: TGTGCCATCAGTGGTGGGAGGTCGGAGACCCAGTACTTC. Encoded protein: CAISGGRSETQYF.

Only one count was recorded for this clonotype. This clone may be a read error of a much larger clone one base away. CDR3 bases: TGTGCCAGCACCCAGGGCCTATCGGGACGGGGGGAGCAGTACTTC. It is translated as CASTQGLSGRGEQYF. V is TRBV12-3 or TRBV12-4 and J is TRBJ2-7; possible D gene TRBD2, 6 bases. The V end was cut by 7 bases, the J end by 7 bases, with 23 bases between. The CDR3 has 15 amino acids.

Comments on this clonotype: At one boundary the junction diverges from the germline segment, which might be a read error. DNA for the CDR3: TGTGCTAGCAGCTTGAGGCAGGGGTTCGTGAATGAGCAGTTCTTC. Translated, it gives CASSLRQGFVNEQFF. The gene calls are TRBV5-4 and TRBJ2-1; D is perhaps TRBD1 (6 bases). Germline lookup yields CDR1 SGHNT and CDR2 YYREEE (reference sequence). The CDR3 runs 15 residues. The variable domain in full, completed from reference TRBV5-4 and TRBJ2-1, reads ETGVTQSPTHLIKTRGQQVTLRCSSQSGHNTVSWYQQALGQGPQFIFQYYREEENGRGNFPPRFSGLQFPNYSSELNVNALELDDSALYLCASSLRQGFVNEQFFGPGTRLTVL.

The chain recombines TRBV4-1 with TRBJ1-2; no clear D gene. Germline assignment: CDR1 MGHRA and CDR2 YSYEKL. CDR3 length: 17 residues. V lost 3 bases and J 3 bases, leaving 20 bases between the germline ends. The CDR3 here is CASSQPSKITRDYGYTF. The CDR3 region has the DNA TGCGCCAGCAGCCAGCCCTCAAAGATCACCCGGGACTATGGCTACACCTTC.

In the case of this clonotype: One end of the junction does not line up with germline, which may come from a read error. The chain couples TRBV6-2 or TRBV6-3 to TRBJ2-7, with D perhaps TRBD1 (6 bases). This CDR3 region has 15 residues. Per the germline V gene, CDR1 is MNHEY and CDR2 is SVGEGT. The CDR3 DNA is TGTACCAGCAGTTTATCCGGGACACACTCCTACGAGCAGTACTTC. Encoded protein: CTSSLSGTHSYEQYF.

In the case of this clonotype: A much bigger clone sits one base away, suggesting this may be a read error. The chain combines TRBV6-5 with TRBJ2-3; no firm D call. Trimming took 2 bases from V and 5 from J, leaving 8 bases between them. In germline, CDR1 is MNHEY, CDR2 SVGAGI. CDR3 length: 13 residues. CDR3 sequence reads: CASSYGMRDTQYF. The DNA for the CDR3 is TGTGCCAGCAGTTACGGAATGAGAGATACGCAGTATTTT.

This clonotype occurred many times. The rearrangement uses TRBV11-2 and TRBJ2-2; D is uncertain. Germline CDR1 is SGHAT and CDR2 is FQNNGV. The CDR3 is 16 amino acids. Trimming cost V 7 bases and J 5 bases, with 20 bases left between them. Here the CDR3 reads CASTPAHLRLTGELFF. DNA for the CDR3: TGTGCCAGCACCCCAGCTCACCTAAGGTTGACCGGGGAGCTGTTTTTT.

In regard to this clonotype: With a much larger clone just one base away, this may be a read error. The chain uses TRBV12-3 or TRBV12-4 and TRBJ2-2; 13 nucleotides agree with TRBD2. There are 15 residues in the CDR3. Losses at the gene ends were 11 bases for V and 6 bases for J; bases not matched to a gene: 9. This chain's CDR3 is CAGLIGLAGAGELFF. The CDR3 DNA is TGTGCCGGCTTGATAGGACTAGCGGGGGCCGGGGAGCTGTTTTTT.

In this sample, this clonotype turned up many times. The gene calls are TRBV6-1 and TRBJ2-1; 7 bases line up with TRBD2. After removal of 8 bases from V and 9 bases from J, the junction contained 13 bases not matched to a gene. Looked up from germline, CDR1 is MNHNS and CDR2 is SASEGT. The CDR3 contains 14 residues. The CDR3 loop reads CASRRVGGQGEQFF. DNA for the CDR3: TGTGCCAGCCGACGGGTGGGAGGGCAAGGTGAGCAGTTCTTC.

The V call is TRBV11-2, the J call TRBJ2-7; 7 bases agree with TRBD1. This CDR3 has 16 amino acids. After removal of 5 bases from V and 1 base from J, the junction contained 11 bases not matched to a gene. Germline lookup yields CDR1 SGHAT and CDR2 FQNNGV. CDR3 sequence: CASSRHGQAPSYEQYF. The CDR3 DNA reads TGTGCCAGCAGCCGTCACGGACAGGCCCCTTCCTACGAGCAGTACTTC.

Details on this clonotype: One end of the junction is discordant with germline, which a read error may explain. The chain uses TRBV5-6 and TRBJ2-1; D remains ambiguous. In germline, CDR1 is SGHDT, CDR2 YYEEEE. This CDR3 is 17 amino acids long. The CDR3 region is CARSLGGSLSTYNEQFF. As DNA, the CDR3 is TGTGCCAGGAGCTTGGGCGGCAGCTTGAGCACCTACAATGAGCAGTTCTTC.

The rearrangement joins TRBV19 to TRBJ2-5, with 7 bases identical to TRBD1. Losses at the gene ends were 6 bases for V and 0 bases for J; bases not matched to a gene: 7. CDR1 and CDR2 (germline): LNHDA, SQIVND (reference sequence). This CDR3 spans 15 amino acids. The CDR3 loop reads CASSQGQPYQETQYF. The CDR3 coding sequence is TGTGCCAGTAGCCAGGGACAGCCGTACCAAGAGACCCAGTACTTC.

About this clonotype: The missing conserved phenylalanine or tryptophan at the end of this CDR3 makes a read error likely. The rearrangement uses TRBV28 and TRBJ2-5; no firm D call. CDR3 size: 13 residues. Per the germline V gene, CDR1 is MDHEN and CDR2 is SYDVKM. V was trimmed by 2 bases and J by 9 bases, leaving 13 bases between them. This CDR3 reads CASSLIAVDPQYL. The CDR3 DNA sequence: TGTGCCAGCAGTTTAATTGCAGTGGATCCCCAGTACTTA.

This clonotype was observed at least ten times. The J gene is TRBJ2-3, the V gene TRBV6-1; 9 bases are a match to TRBD2. V gave up 6 bases and J gave up 6 bases; unmatched junction bases: 13. This CDR3 region has 16 residues. Germline CDR1 MNHNS, CDR2 SASEGT. This CDR3 is CASSAGGLSATDTQYF. CDR3 DNA: TGTGCCAGCAGCGCGGGGGGGCTTTCAGCTACGGATACGCAGTATTTT.